This T cell receptor (beta chain) was retrieved from a study of CXCR3-negative and CXCR3-positive naive CD8 T cells. On this clonotype: The antigen remains unidentified.

cDNA libraries for TRB were generated by 5' RACE incorporating UMI labels. TCRdb reanalyzed the 5' RACE reads, giving one entry per CDR3 protein sequence and no DNA. The listing contains roughly 100,000 distinct CDR3 sequences. Study findings and constraints: The TRBV-TRBJ usage of naive CXCR3-negative and CXCR3-positive cells was similar, but that of memory cells differed. Both of the naive subsets showed about the same high diversity, but memory CD8+ cells had much less. The study found more hydrophobic TRB CDR3s in CXCR3-positive naive cells than in CXCR3-negative naive cells.

Triplicate sorts of 300,000 cells per CD8+ subset. CDR3 length: 13 residues. Per the germline V gene, CDR1 is SGHNT and CDR2 is YENEEA. V and J are TRBV11-3 and TRBJ2-6; TCRdb gives TRBD1 as the D gene, but with no DNA this cannot be confirmed. The sequenced sample consisted of naive CXCR3+ CD8+ T cells from blood. Described subset: CD45RO-CCR7+CD27+CD95- naive CD8+ T cells expressing CXCR3 (TNR3+). The receptor was derived from a human donor in good health. Some clones in this sample may be carry-over from other donors' samples. The CDR3 loop reads CATREAGANVLTF.